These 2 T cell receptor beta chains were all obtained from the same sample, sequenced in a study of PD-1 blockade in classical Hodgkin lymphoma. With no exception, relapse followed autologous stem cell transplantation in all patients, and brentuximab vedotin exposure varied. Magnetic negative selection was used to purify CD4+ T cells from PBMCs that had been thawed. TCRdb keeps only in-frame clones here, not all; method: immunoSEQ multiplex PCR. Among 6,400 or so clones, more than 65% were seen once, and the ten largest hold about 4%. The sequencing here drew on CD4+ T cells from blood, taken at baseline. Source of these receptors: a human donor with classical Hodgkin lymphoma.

DNA of the CDR3: TGCGCCAGCAGCCAAGTTCCCGGCCTTCCGACACAGGGAAAAGGGGAGCTGTTTTTT. Its translation is CASSQVPGLPTQGKGELFF. J is TRBJ2-2 and V is TRBV4-1, with TRBD1 as a possible D gene (6 bases). CDR1 MGHRA and CDR2 YSYEKL come from the germline V gene. The CDR3 covers 19 residues. Trimming took 1 base from V and 8 from J, leaving 26 bases between them.

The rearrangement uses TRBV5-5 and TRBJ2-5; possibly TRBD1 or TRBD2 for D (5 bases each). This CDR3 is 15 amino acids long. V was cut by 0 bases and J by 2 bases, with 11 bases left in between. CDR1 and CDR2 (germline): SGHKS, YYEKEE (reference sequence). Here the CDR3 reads CASSLGGRTQETQYF. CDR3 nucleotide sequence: TGTGCCAGCAGCTTGGGGGGCCGGACTCAAGAGACCCAGTACTTC.